Below, 10 T cell receptor beta chains from the same sample are listed, as sequenced in a study of T cell responses to AZD1222 COVID-19 vaccine. Some clones are missing from TCRdb's copy, which holds only in-frame ones; the method was immunoSEQ multiplex PCR. The data hold around 99,000 clones, with 70% to 90% observed a single time. Sequenced material: peripheral blood, taken on day 0 of AZD1222 vaccination. These receptors originate from an adult in good health.

This chain connects TRBV19 to TRBJ1-1, with TRBD1 matching 12 bases. Germline values: CDR1 LNHDA, CDR2 SQIVND (reference sequence). Trimming at V came to 4 bases and at J to 6 bases, leaving 9 bases not matched to a gene. This CDR3 is 16 amino acids long. The CDR3 nucleotides are TGTGCCAGTAGTACCCTACCGGGACAGGGGGCTGCTGAAGCTTTCTTT. The encoded protein is CASSTLPGQGAAEAFF.

The chain joins TRBV15 to TRBJ1-5; D is unclear. CDR1 and CDR2 from the germline V gene are LNHNV and YYDKDF (reference sequence). CDR3 length: 15 amino acids. The V end was cut by 3 bases, the J end by 0 bases, with 9 bases between. The CDR3 protein is CATSSGSYSNQPQHF. CDR3 DNA: TGTGCCACCAGCAGCGGGTCCTATAGCAATCAGCCCCAGCATTTT. The full variable domain, rest sourced from reference TRBV15 and TRBJ1-5, is DAMVIQNPRYQVTQFGKPVTLSCSQTLNHNVMYWYQQKSSQAPKLLFHYYDKDFNNEADTPDNFQSRRPNTSFCFLDIRSPGLGDTAMYLCATSSGSYSNQPQHFGDGTRLSIL.

V and J are TRBV11-2 and TRBJ1-1, with TRBD1 as a possible D gene (5 bases). The CDR3 loop spans 14 amino acids. V dropped 1 base and J dropped 3 bases, with 9 bases sitting between them. Per germline, CDR1 SGHAT and CDR2 FQNNGV. CDR3 amino acids: CASSLVGADTEAFF. CDR3 nucleotides: TGTGCCAGCAGCTTAGTAGGGGCGGACACTGAAGCTTTCTTT.

This clone was found once. The V call is TRBV19, the J call TRBJ1-3; perhaps TRBD1 as D (6 bases). Trimming removed 0 bases at V and 4 bases at J, with 10 bases between. The CDR3 loop spans 15 amino acids. The germline CDR1 and CDR2 sequences are LNHDA and SQIVND (reference sequence). CDR3 bases: TGTGCCAGTAGTATAGACGGGACACCCGGAAACACCATATATTTT. Translation gives CASSIDGTPGNTIYF.

Comment on this clone: A read error may produce the germline difference seen at one junction end. The rearrangement joins TRBV19 to TRBJ1-2; TRBD1 matches 7 bases. CDR1 is LNHDA and CDR2 is SQIVND in the germline V gene (reference sequence). CDR3 length: 13 residues. The CDR3 here is CASSLQGNSGYTF. In DNA, the CDR3 is TGTGCCAGTAGTCTACAGGGGAACTCTGGCTACACCTTC.

V is TRBV7-6 and J is TRBJ1-6; D gene ambiguous. Per the germline V gene, CDR1 is SGHVS and CDR2 is FNYEAQ. Trimming stripped 0 bases from V and 7 bases from J, with 13 bases between. The CDR3 is made up of 16 amino acids. Written as DNA, the CDR3 is TGTGCCAGCAGCTTAGCAGCGAACCCCGGCAATTCACCCCTCCACTTT. It translates to CASSLAANPGNSPLHF.

This clone was seen a few times. The gene calls are TRBV5-6 and TRBJ2-2; D might be TRBD1 (6 bases). CDR1 is SGHDT and CDR2 is YYEEEE in the germline V gene. The V end was cut by 4 bases, the J end by 3 bases, with 16 bases between. The CDR3 extends over 16 amino acids. CDR3 DNA sequence: TGTGCCAGCAGCGGAGCAGGGGTTTGGGACACCGGGGAGCTGTTTTTT. Translation gives CASSGAGVWDTGELFF. Filled out from reference TRBV5-6 and TRBJ2-2, the complete variable domain reads DAGVTQSPTHLIKTRGQQVTLRCSPKSGHDTVSWYQQALGQGPQFIFQYYEEEERQRGNFPDRFSGHQFPNYSSELNVNALLLGDSALYLCASSGAGVWDTGELFFGEGSRLTVL.

This chain uses TRBV7-9 with TRBJ2-2; D is uncertain. Deletions cut 3 bases from V and 2 bases from J, with 7 bases between. This CDR3 contains 14 residues. Germline CDR1 is SEHNR and CDR2 is FQNEAQ (reference sequence). The CDR3 bases are TGTGCCAGCAGCTTCGGCCGTAACACCGGGGAGCTGTTTTTT. Translated, it gives CASSFGRNTGELFF.

This clone was picked up one time. CDR3 in DNA: TGTGCCAGCAGTTACCAATCGCAGGGATTATATGGCTACACCTTC. It encodes CASSYQSQGLYGYTF. The chain joins TRBV6-2 or TRBV6-3 to TRBJ1-2; D possibly corresponds to TRBD1 (5 bases). The CDR3 totals 15 residues. CDR1 and CDR2 from the germline V gene are MNHEY and SVGEGT. Trimming stripped 2 bases from V and 5 bases from J, with 15 bases between.

This chain connects TRBV4-3 to TRBJ2-5; D gene unclear. Germline V gene data show CDR1 as LGHNA and CDR2 as YSLEER. The V end was cut by 0 bases, the J end by 1 base, with 9 bases between. The CDR3 spans 15 residues. The CDR3, as DNA: TGCGCCAGCAGCCAAGACGGGCCGGGCCAAGAGACCCAGTACTTC. Protein: CASSQDGPGQETQYF.